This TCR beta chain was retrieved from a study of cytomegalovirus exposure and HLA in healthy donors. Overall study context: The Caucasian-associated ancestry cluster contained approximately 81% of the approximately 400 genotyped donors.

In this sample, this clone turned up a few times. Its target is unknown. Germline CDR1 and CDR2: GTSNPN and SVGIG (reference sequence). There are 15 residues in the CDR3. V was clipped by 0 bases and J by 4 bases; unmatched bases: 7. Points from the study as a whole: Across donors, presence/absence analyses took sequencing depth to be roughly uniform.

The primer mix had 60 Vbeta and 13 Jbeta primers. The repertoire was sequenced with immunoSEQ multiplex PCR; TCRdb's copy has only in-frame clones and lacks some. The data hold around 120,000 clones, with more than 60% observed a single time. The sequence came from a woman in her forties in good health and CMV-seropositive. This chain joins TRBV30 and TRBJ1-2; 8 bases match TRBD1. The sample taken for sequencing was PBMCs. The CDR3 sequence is CAWSVGQGVFYGYTF. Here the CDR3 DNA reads TGTGCCTGGAGTGTCGGACAGGGAGTGTTCTATGGCTACACCTTC.